Listed below are T cell receptor beta chains from one sample, sequenced in a study of identifying expanded T cells in peripheral blood. Method: immunoSEQ multiplex PCR; TCRdb's copy keeps in-frame clones and lacks some. This table has 51,000 or so clones, 82% appearing once. The specimen was blood. Source of these receptors: a person aged 18 to 70 in good health. Both conserved end residues are trimmed from each CDR3. Clone size is not always given. Where it is, it says once, few, many or a class for expanded clones.

J | size | length | V | CDR3
TRBJ2-3 | once | 14 | TRBV5-5 | ASSSGTSGNTDTQY
TRBJ1-5 | NA | 12 | TRBV4-1 | ASSQVVGNQPQH
TRBJ2-5 | NA | 11 | TRBV18 | ASSPGLAETQY
TRBJ2-2 | NA | 14 | TRBV7-2 | ASSLVGHSRTGELF
TRBJ2-5 | NA | 12 | TRBV10-2 | ASSLGGRIETQY
TRBJ2-1 | NA | 11 | TRBV6-5 | ASSYSGRNGEF
TRBJ2-1 | NA | 13 | TRBV19 | ASSISSGRWDEQF
TRBJ2-5 | once | 11 | TRBV19 | ASRLAGVETQY
TRBJ2-7 | once | 12 | TRBV5-1 | ASSLVGGSYEQY
TRBJ2-3 | NA | 12 | TRBV5-1 | ASSLFGGTDTQY
TRBJ2-1 | NA | 10 | TRBV11-2 | ASSIRGTGPV
TRBJ1-4 | NA | 11 | TRBV7-3 | ASSPTLGEKLF
TRBJ2-3 | NA | 19 | TRBV21-1 | ASSPKRVTGWEAFPTDTQY
TRBJ2-1 | NA | 17 | TRBV18 | ASSRRDREFVGSYNEQF
TRBJ2-7 | NA | 11 | TRBV7-6 | ASSIGDSREQY
TRBJ1-5 | NA | 13 | TRBV30 | AWLGPSGGNQPQH
TRBJ2-1 | NA | 14 | TRBV4-2 | ASSQDERSSYNEQF
TRBJ2-3 | NA | 12 | TRBV6-6 | ASSPYVGTDTQY
TRBJ2-1 | NA | 15 | TRBV5-1 | ASSLSTGTSGYNEQF
TRBJ2-7 | NA | 13 | TRBV5-1 | ASSLVMDRPYEQY